These 19 T cell receptor beta chains were all obtained from the same sample, sequenced in a study of blood T cell repertoires in COVID-19. Here immunoSEQ multiplex PCR was the method, and the copy in TCRdb shows in-frame clones only, minus some. The data contain some 70,000 clones, about nine tenths of them singletons. The sample was peripheral blood. These TCRs come from a middle-aged man with active COVID-19.

V is TRBV4-3 and J is TRBJ2-5, with D tentatively TRBD1 (6 bases). Looked up from germline, CDR1 is LGHNA and CDR2 is YSLEER. The ends were cut back, 0 bases at V and 4 bases at J, with 18 bases in the middle. The length of the CDR3 is 17 residues. CDR3 sequence: CASSQDGPGAKGETQYF. CDR3 coding DNA: TGCGCCAGCAGCCAAGATGGCCCAGGGGCAAAAGGAGAGACCCAGTACTTC.

The chain recombines TRBV7-2 with TRBJ2-3; possibly TRBD1 for D (6 bases). Germline V gene data show CDR1 as SGHTA and CDR2 as FQGNSA. CDR3 size: 15 residues. The V end lost 2 bases, the J end lost 2 bases, and 11 bases lay between the germline ends. Here the CDR3 DNA reads TGTGCCAGCAGCTTATCGTACAGGGACACAGATACGCAGTATTTT. It yields the protein CASSLSYRDTDTQYF.

This rearrangement joins TRBV19 to TRBJ2-4; D is perhaps TRBD1 (5 bases). The V gene lost 8 bases and the J gene lost 4 bases, with 9 bases spanning the gap. CDR1 is LNHDA and CDR2 is SQIVND in the germline V gene (reference sequence). This CDR3 spans 12 amino acids. The CDR3 DNA follows: TGTGCCAGTTCTTACAGGAAAAACATTCAGTACTTC. Its protein product is CASSYRKNIQYF.

J is TRBJ2-3 and V is TRBV21-1; the tabulated D call, TRBD1, remains unverified against the DNA. TRBV21-1 is listed as a pseudogene. The CDR3 loop spans 13 amino acids. The CDR3 bases are TGTGCCAGTCGTCAGGGTGTGACAGATACGCAGTATTTT. The encoded protein is CASRQGVTDTQYF.

The chain's CDR3 is CASSFRVGGYTF. Written as DNA, the CDR3 is TGTGCCAGCAGTTTCCGGGTTGGCGGCTACACCTTC. The V gene is TRBV28, the J gene TRBJ1-2, with D unresolved. Trimming pared 3 bases from V and 8 bases from J, leaving 10 bases between. Germline CDR1 MDHEN, CDR2 SYDVKM. This CDR3 comprises 12 residues.

The V gene is TRBV7-2, the J gene TRBJ2-7; no clear D gene. V was shortened by 1 base and J by 6 bases, with 10 bases between the two germline ends. This CDR3 is 13 amino acids long. Germline V gene lookup returns CDR1 SGHTA and CDR2 FQGNSA. The CDR3 spells CASSLGSLGEQYF. The CDR3 DNA sequence: TGTGCCAGCAGCTTAGGAAGTCTAGGCGAGCAGTACTTC.

The chain recombines TRBV2 with TRBJ2-6, with D possibly TRBD1 on 6 matching bases. V was cut by 3 bases and J by 0 bases, with 12 bases left in between. The CDR3 consists of 17 residues. The germline V gene has CDR1 SNHLY and CDR2 FYNNEI. CDR3 loop: CASSEWGPTSGANVLTF. DNA for the CDR3: TGTGCCAGCAGTGAGTGGGGGCCGACCTCTGGGGCCAACGTCCTGACTTTC. Drawing the rest from reference TRBV2 and TRBJ2-6, the complete variable domain is EPEVTQTPSHQVTQMGQEVILRCVPISNHLYFYWYRQILGQKVEFLVSFYNNEISEKSEIFDDQFSVERPDGSNFTLKIRSTKLEDSAMYFCASSEWGPTSGANVLTFGAGSRLTVL.

The gene calls are TRBV18 and TRBJ1-1; no reliable D call. The CDR3 is made up of 13 amino acids. The germline gives CDR1 KGHSH, CDR2 LQKENI. With 6 bases removed from V and 1 base from J, the gap between germline ends came to 9 bases. CDR3 residues: CASSSQENTEAFF. The CDR3 DNA follows: TGTGCCAGCTCGAGCCAGGAGAACACTGAAGCTTTCTTT.

This clone came up once. The sample carries other DNA sequences with the same CDR3. The genes are TRBV14 and TRBJ1-1; D is undetermined. CDR3 length: 13 amino acids. Between the trimmed V and J ends, which lost 3 bases and 0 bases, there was a span of 5 bases. Germline V CDR1 and CDR2: SGHDN, FVKESK. The CDR3 loop reads CASSQALNTEAFF. In DNA form, the CDR3 reads TGTGCCAGCAGCCAGGCTCTGAACACTGAAGCTTTCTTT.

The chain joins TRBV6-5 to TRBJ1-1, with 7 bases lining up with TRBD1. Germline CDR1 reads MNHEY; CDR2 reads SVGAGI. The CDR3 loop spans 15 amino acids. After removal of 2 bases from V and 4 bases from J, the junction contained 7 bases not matched to a gene. CDR3 amino acids: CASSYINRGRTEAFF. DNA for the CDR3: TGTGCCAGCAGTTACATCAACAGGGGACGCACTGAAGCTTTCTTT.

This chain links TRBV5-1 with TRBJ2-7; 7 bases agree with TRBD1. The V segment lost 5 bases and the J segment 6 bases; nucleotides outside the gene matches: 5. The CDR3 contains 12 residues. The germline CDR1 and CDR2 sequences are SGHRS and YFSETQ. CDR3 DNA: TGCGCCAGCAGAACAGGGGACGGCGAGCAGTACTTC. This gives the protein CASRTGDGEQYF. Full variable domain (missing parts from reference TRBV5-1 and TRBJ2-7): KAGVTQTPRYLIKTRGQQVTLSCSPISGHRSVSWYQQTPGQGLQFLFEYFSETQRNKGNFPGRFSGRQFSNSRSEMNVSTLELGDSALYLCASRTGDGEQYFGPGTRLTVT.

The V call is TRBV28, the J call TRBJ1-6, with TRBD1 matching over 7 bases. Germline values: CDR1 MDHEN, CDR2 SYDVKM. The CDR3 extends over 15 amino acids. Unmatched junction bases numbered 8, after V lost 5 bases and J lost 7 bases. The CDR3 DNA is TGTGCCAGCAGTCCACGACAGGGTTCAAATTCACCCCTCCACTTT. Encoded protein: CASSPRQGSNSPLHF. Drawing the rest from reference TRBV28 and TRBJ1-6, the complete variable domain is DVKVTQSSRYLVKRTGEKVFLECVQDMDHENMFWYRQDPGLGLRLIYFSYDVKMKEKGDIPEGYSVSREKKERFSLILESASTNQTSMYLCASSPRQGSNSPLHFGNGTRLTVT.

This clone was counted a few times. The chain recombines TRBV12-3 or TRBV12-4 with TRBJ2-5; TRBD2 agrees at 9 bases. This CDR3 is built from 13 residues. The ends lost 6 bases at V and 5 bases at J; junction bases unmatched: 4. The CDR3 sequence is CASRRGGGETQYF. The CDR3 nucleotides are TGTGCCAGCAGGCGGGGGGGCGGGGAGACCCAGTACTTC.

This CDR3 reads CASSLTRETQYF. In nucleotides, the CDR3 is TGTGCCAGCAGTTTAACGCGAGAGACCCAGTACTTC. This chain links TRBV12-3 or TRBV12-4 with TRBJ2-5; D not certain. V was shortened by 2 bases and J by 4 bases, with 5 bases between the two germline ends. The CDR3 loop spans 12 amino acids.

The V gene is TRBV13, the J gene TRBJ2-1, with a tentative D call TRBD2 (7 bases). Trimming removed 4 bases at V and 5 bases at J, with 15 bases between. Per germline, CDR1 PRHDT and CDR2 FYEKMQ (reference sequence). The CDR3 totals 15 residues. This CDR3 reads CASSSRGAGHNEQFF. CDR3 coding DNA: TGTGCCAGCAGCTCCCGGGGGGCTGGACACAATGAGCAGTTCTTC. Variable domain in full (rest from reference TRBV13 and TRBJ2-1): AAGVIQSPRHLIKEKRETATLKCYPIPRHDTVYWYQQGPGQDPQFLISFYEKMQSDKGSIPDRFSAQQFSDYHSELNMSSLELGDSALYFCASSSRGAGHNEQFFGPGTRLTVL.

The chain is built from TRBV27 and TRBJ1-2, with 7 bases lining up with TRBD1. Germline CDR1 and CDR2: MNHEY and SMNVEV (reference sequence). The CDR3 covers 14 residues. The V gene end was trimmed by 5 bases and the J gene end by 8 bases; junction bases not matched to a gene: 11. DNA for the CDR3: TGTGCCAGCAGTCGACTCCGGGACAGTTCCGGCTACACCTTC. It codes for CASSRLRDSSGYTF.

With respect to this clone: A read error may account for a junction end that differs from germline. The CDR3 loop reads CASSLDRGGYTF. CDR3 nucleotides: TGTGCTAGCAGCTTAGATAGGGGTGGCTACACCTTC. The genes are TRBV7-7 and TRBJ1-2, with D possibly TRBD1 on 5 matching bases. The CDR3 is 12 amino acids. CDR1 and CDR2 from the germline V gene are SSHAT and FNYEAQ (reference sequence).

The chain combines TRBV14 with TRBJ1-4, with 7 bases lining up with TRBD1. The germline CDR1 and CDR2 sequences are SGHDN and FVKESK. Losses at the gene ends were 4 bases for V and 7 bases for J; bases not matched to a gene: 9. CDR3 size: 15 residues. This CDR3 reads CASSRLQGMGEKLFF. The CDR3 DNA follows: TGTGCCAGCAGCCGACTACAGGGGATGGGTGAAAAACTGTTTTTT. Supplemented by reference TRBV14 and TRBJ1-4, the full variable domain reads EAGVTQFPSHSVIEKGQTVTLRCDPISGHDNLYWYRRVMGKEIKFLLHFVKESKQDESGMPNNRFLAERTGGTYSTLKVQPAELEDSGVYFCASSRLQGMGEKLFFGSGTQLSVL.

The V call is TRBV5-6, the J call TRBJ2-3; 8 bases are a match to TRBD2. J lost 5 bases, V lost 7 bases, and 12 bases had no gene match. This CDR3 is 15 amino acids long. CDR1 is SGHDT and CDR2 is YYEEEE in the germline V gene. The CDR3 is CASSGFGGDQDTQYF. DNA of the CDR3: TGTGCCAGCTCGGGTTTCGGGGGGGATCAAGATACGCAGTATTTT.